A single sample is the source of the 4 T cell receptor beta chains below, sequenced in a study of type 1 regulatory T cells (dated by TCRdb to the early 2020s). TCRdb names Illumina MiSeq as the instrument used. Clones were called with MiXCR by TCRdb after fastp trimmed the public reads at Q25, and only in-frame beta chains were retained. Rows with one shared CDR3 protein collapse into an entry with the most common genes and DNA. Here the sample has 60,000 to 80,000 distinct CDR3 sequences; 55% to 80% occur a single time. Of the sample, 7.6% falls within the top ten clones. These TCRs are of unknown antigen specificity. Specimen: cultured T cells, either the whole culture or a sorted T cell fraction (not recorded which). Interpreted using the paper, the cell subset or site label stands for: Tr1-enriched cell product generated in vitro against host alloantigens. These receptors were obtained from a human donor in good health.

The chain links TRBV6-5 to TRBJ2-1; 9 nucleotides agree with TRBD2. Looked up from germline, CDR1 is MNHEY and CDR2 is SVGAGI. V lost 5 bases and J lost 8; bases outside the gene matches: 7. This CDR3 contains 14 residues. CDR3 loop: CASSEISGRHEQFF. Written as DNA, the CDR3 is TGTGCCAGCAGTGAGATTAGCGGGAGACATGAGCAGTTCTTC.

This clonotype was observed a few times. The genes are TRBV18 and TRBJ2-7, with a tentative D call TRBD1 (5 bases). This CDR3 is built from 16 residues. The V end was cut by 3 bases, the J end by 5 bases, with 20 bases between. CDR1 and CDR2 from the germline V gene are KGHSH and LQKENI. CDR3 DNA sequence: TGTGCCAGCTCACCCACTCAGCAGGGTGGGTTCGACGAGCAGTACTTC. The encoded protein is CASSPTQQGGFDEQYF. The full variable domain, completed using reference TRBV18 and TRBJ2-7, is NAGVMQNPRHLVRRRGQEARLRCSPMKGHSHVYWYRQLPEEGLKFMVYLQKENIIDESGMPKERFSAEFPKEGPSILRIQQVVRGDSAAYFCASSPTQQGGFDEQYFGPGTRLTVT.

This sequence joins TRBV12-3 or TRBV12-4 and TRBJ2-7, with TRBD1 identical over 8 bases. Trimming at V came to 2 bases and at J to 5 bases, leaving 8 bases not matched to a gene. CDR3 length: 15 residues. The chain's CDR3 is CASSLFTGGTDEQYF. CDR3 nucleotides: TGTGCCAGCAGTTTATTCACAGGGGGGACCGACGAGCAGTACTTC.

CDR3 sequence: CSVVPTGTSGRTDTQYF. The CDR3, as DNA: TGCAGCGTTGTTCCCACCGGGACTAGCGGTCGCACAGATACGCAGTATTTT. The chain joins TRBV29-1 to TRBJ2-3; 11 bases are a match to TRBD2. There are 17 residues in the CDR3. CDR1 is SQVTM and CDR2 is ANQGSEA in the germline V gene. Trimming removed 4 bases from V and 1 base from J; junction bases left unmatched: 10.